One sample yielded the 23 T cell receptor beta chains listed below, sequenced in a study of human T cells and chemical hapten exposure. Each CDR3 protein gets one entry after TCRdb re-called the RACE reads with MiXCR. The sample carries 200,000 to 300,000 distinct CDR3 sequences, roughly 8.9% recorded once. Time point noted: pre-sensitization, week 0. Treatment given: therapeutic diphenylcyclopropenone sensitization with weekly scalp DPC. This specimen was whole blood, taken in connection with sensitization to the hapten diphenylcyclopropenone (DPC). Receptors were obtained from a woman aged 40 to 49 with alopecia areata. Some clones in this sample may be carry-over from other donors' samples.

V usage is TRBV20-1 and J usage is TRBJ1-5, with TRBD1 as a possible D gene (5 bases). Trimming stripped 4 bases from V and 2 bases from J, with 18 bases between. CDR1 is DFQATT and CDR2 is SNEGSKA in the germline V gene (reference sequence). CDR3 length equals 16 residues. The CDR3 here is CSAMVATENGNQPQHF. DNA of the CDR3: TGCAGTGCTATGGTCGCGACAGAGAACGGCAATCAGCCCCAGCATTTT.

This chain joins TRBV4-2 and TRBJ2-7; unclear D gene. Between the trimmed V and J ends, which lost 1 base and 6 bases, there was a span of 7 bases. Germline V gene data show CDR1 as LGHNA and CDR2 as YNFKEQ. The CDR3 spans 12 residues. CDR3 sequence (DNA): TGTGCCAGCAGCCAAGGGGTGAGCGAGCAGTACTTC. The encoded protein is CASSQGVSEQYF.

The chain joins TRBV18 to TRBJ2-3; D not certain. V dropped 1 base and J dropped 1 base, with 9 bases sitting between them. Looked up from germline, CDR1 is KGHSH and CDR2 is LQKENI. CDR3 length: 15 amino acids. The CDR3 spells CASSPRFSGTDTQYF. The DNA for the CDR3 is TGTGCCAGCTCACCACGCTTTTCGGGCACAGATACGCAGTATTTT.

This clonotype was recorded a few times. The V gene is TRBV4-1, the J gene TRBJ2-1; D ambiguous. V was pared by 3 bases and J by 4 bases, with 4 bases between. The germline CDR1 and CDR2 sequences are MGHRA and YSYEKL. The CDR3 loop spans 12 amino acids. The CDR3: CASSHLYNEQFF. CDR3 bases: TGCGCCAGCAGCCATCTATACAATGAGCAGTTCTTC.

The sample holds a few counts of this clonotype. This sequence joins TRBV7-9 and TRBJ1-1; D is unclear. Trimming left V 2 bases short and J 8 bases short, with 9 bases between. This CDR3 spans 12 amino acids. Per germline, CDR1 SEHNR and CDR2 FQNEAQ (reference sequence). CDR3 amino acids: CASSLLDMEAFF. The DNA for the CDR3 is TGTGCCAGCAGCTTACTTGACATGGAAGCTTTCTTT.

This clonotype was seen a handful of times. The chain employs TRBV12-3 or TRBV12-4 and TRBJ1-2, with unresolved D. The length of the CDR3 is 14 residues. V shed 3 bases and J shed 8 bases, with 16 bases lying between them. CDR3 in amino acids: CASSLSPNVGGYTF. CDR3 nucleotides: TGTGCCAGCAGTTTGAGTCCAAACGTGGGGGGCTACACCTTC.

This clonotype is a singleton in its sample. Being one base from a much bigger clone, this may be a read error. V and J are TRBV27 and TRBJ1-6; D is unclear. The CDR3 loop spans 12 amino acids. V was trimmed by 3 bases and J by 14 bases, leaving 11 bases between them. CDR1 is MNHEY, CDR2 SMNVEV, per germline (reference sequence). In DNA, the CDR3 is TGTGCCAGCAGTTTTCAAGGAGGCGCCCTCCACTTT. It yields the protein CASSFQGGALHF.

This clonotype was recorded a few times. The gene calls are TRBV18 and TRBJ1-1; 7 bases align to TRBD1. Germline V gene sequence: CDR1 KGHSH, CDR2 LQKENI. The V segment lost 8 bases and the J segment 6 bases; nucleotides outside the gene matches: 12. CDR3 length: 14 amino acids. CDR3 nucleotides: TGTGCCAGCGCTCGACAGGGTGGAGGTGCTGAAGCTTTCTTT. Protein: CASARQGGGAEAFF.

This clonotype was counted between two and nine times. This sequence joins TRBV5-1 and TRBJ2-7; no clear D gene. The CDR3 spans 16 residues. The germline CDR1 and CDR2 sequences are SGHRS and YFSETQ. V lost 4 bases to trimming and J lost 0 bases, with 17 bases between them. The CDR3 sequence: CASSPLLRYSSYEQYF. Here the CDR3 DNA reads TGCGCCAGCAGCCCGTTGTTGAGATATAGCTCCTACGAGCAGTACTTC.

This clonotype was counted ten times or more. The chain joins TRBV6-1 to TRBJ1-5; TRBD1 matches 9 bases. The length of the CDR3 is 15 residues. V trimming: 4 bases; J trimming: 4 bases; junction bases outside the gene matches: 5. Per the germline V gene, CDR1 is MNHNS and CDR2 is SASEGT. CDR3 sequence (DNA): TGTGCCAGCAGTGGGGACAGGGCGAGGAATCAGCCCCAGCATTTT. Protein: CASSGDRARNQPQHF.

V usage is TRBV28 and J usage is TRBJ1-5, with D perhaps matching TRBD1 (6 bases). CDR1 and CDR2 (germline): MDHEN, SYDVKM. This CDR3 contains 16 residues. V lost 6 bases and J 2 bases, leaving 17 bases between the germline ends. The CDR3 DNA sequence: TGTGCCAGCAGCCCCATCAGGGGTGTTGGCAATCAGCCCCAGCATTTT. This codes for CASSPIRGVGNQPQHF.

The chain couples TRBV7-8 to TRBJ2-1, with unresolved D. The CDR3 contains 17 residues. CDR1 is SGHVS and CDR2 is FQNEAQ in the germline V gene. Trimming removed 0 bases at V and 6 bases at J, with 18 bases between. The CDR3 bases are TGTGCCAGCAGCTTAGCGGGCCCAAATGGGATGCCCAATGAGCAGTTCTTC. This encodes CASSLAGPNGMPNEQFF.

This clonotype has only a few counts. The chain couples TRBV24-1 to TRBJ2-3; D gene unclear. The CDR3 length is 13 residues. The ends were cut back, 10 bases at V and 6 bases at J, with 16 bases in the middle. From germline, CDR1 is KGHDR and CDR2 SFDVKD. CDR3: CATSPAVADTQYF. The CDR3, as DNA: TGTGCCACGAGTCCCGCCGTGGCTGATACGCAGTATTTT.

This clonotype has just a few counts. The chain uses TRBV5-1 and TRBJ2-2; 10 bases map to TRBD2. Germline V gene sequence: CDR1 SGHRS, CDR2 YFSETQ. The CDR3 runs 15 residues. The V and J ends lost 1 base and 9 bases, in that order; junction bases with no gene match: 6. CDR3 sequence (DNA): TGCGCCAGCAGCTTGAGTCTAGCGGGAGTTTGGGAGCTGTTTTTT. Amino acid sequence: CASSLSLAGVWELFF.

In the case of this clonotype: A much larger clone lies one base from this, so it may be a read error. The chain has TRBV7-2 and TRBJ2-5, with D maybe TRBD2 (6 bases). Germline V lookup: CDR1 SGHTA, CDR2 FQGNSA. The CDR3 consists of 13 residues. CDR3 nucleotides: TGTGTCAGCAGAGCGGCTAGCGATGAGACCCAGTACTTC. Translating it yields CVSRAASDETQYF.

This clonotype was observed a few times. This sequence joins TRBV5-8 and TRBJ2-2, with 8 bases aligning to TRBD1. The germline V gene has CDR1 SGHTS and CDR2 YDEGEE. The CDR3 runs to 15 residues. J gave up 4 bases and V 3 bases, and 5 bases lay outside the gene matches. The CDR3 is CASSWTGRGTGELFF. The CDR3 nucleotides are TGTGCCAGCAGCTGGACAGGGAGAGGCACCGGGGAGCTGTTTTTT.

The table lists this clonotype with many counts. This chain joins TRBV11-3 and TRBJ2-5; D gene unclear. Germline-derived CDR1 and CDR2 are SGHNT and YENEEA. The V end lost 5 bases, the J end lost 7 bases, and 14 bases lay between the germline ends. The CDR3 spans 13 residues. The DNA for the CDR3 is TGTGCCAGCAGCCAAACTGGGCGCGGGACCCAGTACTTC. Protein product: CASSQTGRGTQYF.

This clonotype was recorded at least ten times. The V gene is TRBV6-2 or TRBV6-3, the J gene TRBJ2-1; tentative D call: TRBD2 (6 bases). CDR1 and CDR2 from the germline V gene are MNHEY and SVGEGT. This CDR3 has 16 amino acids. Deletions cut 5 bases from V and 0 bases from J, with 14 bases between. DNA for the CDR3: TGTGCCAGCAGTAGAACAAGCGGGCACTCCTACAATGAGCAGTTCTTC. Translating it yields CASSRTSGHSYNEQFF.

This clonotype was recorded many times. The chain carries TRBV7-9 and TRBJ1-1; tentative D call: TRBD1 (6 bases). V was pared by 1 base and J by 11 bases, with 8 bases between. CDR3 length: 11 residues. The germline gives CDR1 SEHNR, CDR2 FQNEAQ (reference sequence). CDR3 amino acids: CASSLEGGAFF. The CDR3 region has the DNA TGTGCCAGCAGCTTAGAAGGGGGGGCTTTCTTT.

The V call is TRBV7-9, the J call TRBJ2-2; D is perhaps TRBD1 (5 bases). The V end lost 6 bases, the J end lost 3 bases, and 11 bases lay between the germline ends. Germline V CDR1 and CDR2: SEHNR, FQNEAQ (reference sequence). The CDR3 runs 14 residues. CDR3 nucleotides: TGTGCCAGCAGAATGCAGGGCCACACCGGGGAGCTGTTTTTT. Translation: CASRMQGHTGELFF.

This clonotype was seen a few times. This rearrangement joins TRBV4-1 to TRBJ2-7; D gene ambiguous. V was pared by 0 bases and J by 3 bases, with 12 bases between. The CDR3 length is 15 residues. CDR1 is MGHRA and CDR2 is YSYEKL in the germline V gene. The CDR3 reads CASSQEGLGLYEQYF. The CDR3 coding sequence is TGCGCCAGCAGCCAAGAAGGTCTGGGCCTCTACGAGCAGTACTTC.

This clonotype was seen more than once but under ten times. The CDR3: CASSPGLHQPQHF. The CDR3 DNA follows: TGTGCCAGCAGCCCGGGCCTCCATCAGCCCCAGCATTTT. The chain has TRBV28 and TRBJ1-5; no firm D call. Trimming took off 6 bases at V and 5 bases at J, with 11 bases between the two ends. The CDR3 runs 13 residues. Germline V gene data show CDR1 as MDHEN and CDR2 as SYDVKM.

This clonotype has a handful of counts. In nucleotides, the CDR3 is TGTGCCAGCAGGGCGGGATCGTCTGGGGCCAACGTCCTGACTTTC. Its translation: CASRAGSSGANVLTF. The chain recombines TRBV28 with TRBJ2-6; tentative D call: TRBD2 (6 bases). The CDR3 is made up of 15 amino acids. The V gene lost 6 bases and the J gene lost 1 base, with 10 bases spanning the gap. Germline CDR1 MDHEN, CDR2 SYDVKM. Full variable domain (missing parts from reference TRBV28 and TRBJ2-6): DVKVTQSSRYLVKRTGEKVFLECVQDMDHENMFWYRQDPGLGLRLIYFSYDVKMKEKGDIPEGYSVSREKKERFSLILESASTNQTSMYLCASRAGSSGANVLTFGAGSRLTVL.